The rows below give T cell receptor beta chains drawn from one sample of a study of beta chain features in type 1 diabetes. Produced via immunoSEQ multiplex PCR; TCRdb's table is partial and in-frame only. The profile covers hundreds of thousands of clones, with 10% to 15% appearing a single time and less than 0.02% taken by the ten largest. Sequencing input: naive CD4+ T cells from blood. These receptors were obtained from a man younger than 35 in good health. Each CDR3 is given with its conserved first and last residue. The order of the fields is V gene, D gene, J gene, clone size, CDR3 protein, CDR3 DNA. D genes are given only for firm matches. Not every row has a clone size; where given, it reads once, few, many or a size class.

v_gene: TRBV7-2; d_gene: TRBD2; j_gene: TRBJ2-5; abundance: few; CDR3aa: CASSSRGLAGRGTQYF; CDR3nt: TGTGCCAGCAGCTCTAGGGGACTAGCGGGACGCGGGACCCAGTACTTC
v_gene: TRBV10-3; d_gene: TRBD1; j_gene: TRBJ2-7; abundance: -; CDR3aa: CAIKGAGLSYEQYF; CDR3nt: TGTGCCATCAAGGGGGCCGGCCTCTCCTACGAGCAGTACTTC
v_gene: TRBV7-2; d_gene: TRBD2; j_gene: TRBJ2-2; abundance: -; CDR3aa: CASSTRTSRYTGELFF; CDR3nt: TGTGCCAGCAGCACTCGGACTAGCCGATACACCGGGGAGCTGTTTTTT
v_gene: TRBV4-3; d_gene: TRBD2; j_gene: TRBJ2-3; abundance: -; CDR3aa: CASSQTGLAGRTQYF; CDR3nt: TGCGCCAGCAGCCAAACTGGACTAGCGGGGCGCACGCAGTATTTT
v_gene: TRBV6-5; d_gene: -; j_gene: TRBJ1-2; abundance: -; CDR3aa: CASARGGARDYGYTF; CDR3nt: TGTGCCAGCGCCCGGGGGGGGGCTCGAGACTATGGCTACACCTTC
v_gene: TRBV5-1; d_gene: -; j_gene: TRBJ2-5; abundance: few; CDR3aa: CASGAQETQYF; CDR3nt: TGCGCCAGCGGGGCCCAAGAGACCCAGTACTTC
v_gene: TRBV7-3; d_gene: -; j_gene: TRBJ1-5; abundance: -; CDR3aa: CASSPDGEQPQHF; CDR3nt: TGTGCCAGCAGCCCGGACGGGGAACAGCCCCAGCATTTT
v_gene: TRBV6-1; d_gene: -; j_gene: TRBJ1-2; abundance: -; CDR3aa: CASRPGLYGYTF; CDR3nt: TGTGCCAGCCGGCCAGGGCTCTATGGCTACACCTTC
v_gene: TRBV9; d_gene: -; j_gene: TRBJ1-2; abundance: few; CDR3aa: CASSVRGGGYTF; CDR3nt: TGTGCCAGCAGCGTACGAGGGGGTGGCTACACCTTC
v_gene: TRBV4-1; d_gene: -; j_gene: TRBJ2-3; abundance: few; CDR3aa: CASSHRDNTDTQYF; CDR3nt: TGCGCCAGCAGCCACCGGGACAACACAGATACGCAGTATTTT
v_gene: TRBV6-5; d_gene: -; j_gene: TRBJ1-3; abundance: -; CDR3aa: CASSYRSGNTIYF; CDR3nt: TGTGCCAGCAGTTACCGCTCTGGAAACACCATATATTTT
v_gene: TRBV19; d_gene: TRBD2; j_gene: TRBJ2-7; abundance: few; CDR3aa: CASSSNRGGVYEQYF; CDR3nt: TGTGCCAGTAGTTCCAATCGTGGGGGGGTCTACGAGCAGTACTTC
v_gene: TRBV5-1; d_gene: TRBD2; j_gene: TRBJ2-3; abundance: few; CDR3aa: CASRLAWPADTQYF; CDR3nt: TGCGCCAGCCGACTAGCGTGGCCGGCAGATACGCAGTATTTT
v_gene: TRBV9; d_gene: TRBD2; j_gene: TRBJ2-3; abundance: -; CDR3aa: CASSSMTSGGTDTQYF; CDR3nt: TGTGCCAGCAGCTCGATGACTAGCGGGGGCACAGATACGCAGTATTTT
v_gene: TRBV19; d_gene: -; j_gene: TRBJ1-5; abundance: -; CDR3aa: CASSSGGQPQHF; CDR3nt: TGTGCCAGTAGTAGTGGGGGCCAGCCCCAGCATTTT
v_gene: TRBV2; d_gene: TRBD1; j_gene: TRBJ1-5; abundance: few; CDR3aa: CASREQGRPQHF; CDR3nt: TGTGCCAGCAGGGAACAGGGGCGGCCCCAGCATTTT
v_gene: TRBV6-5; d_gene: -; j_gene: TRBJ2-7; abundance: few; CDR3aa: CASTNYEQYF; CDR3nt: TGTGCCAGCACCAACTACGAGCAGTACTTC
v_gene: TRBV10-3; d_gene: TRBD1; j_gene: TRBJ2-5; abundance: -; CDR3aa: CAISEDRGVWETQYF; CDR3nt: TGTGCCATCAGTGAGGACAGGGGGGTTTGGGAGACCCAGTACTTC
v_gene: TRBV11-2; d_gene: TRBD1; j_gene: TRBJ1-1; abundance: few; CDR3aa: CASNVLTGGHTEAFF; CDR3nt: TGTGCCAGCAACGTACTGACAGGGGGGCATACTGAAGCTTTCTTT
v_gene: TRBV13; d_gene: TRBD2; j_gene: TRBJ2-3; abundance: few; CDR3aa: CASSPLAGGSTDTQYF; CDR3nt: TGTGCCAGCAGCCCCCTCGCGGGGGGCAGCACAGATACGCAGTATTTT
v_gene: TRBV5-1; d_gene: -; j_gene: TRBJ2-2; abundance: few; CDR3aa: CASSPNTGELFF; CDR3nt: TGCGCCAGCAGCCCTAACACCGGGGAGCTGTTTTTT
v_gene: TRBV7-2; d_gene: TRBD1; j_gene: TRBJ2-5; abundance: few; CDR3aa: CASSGTAKETQYF; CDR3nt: TGTGCCAGCAGCGGGACAGCTAAAGAGACCCAGTACTTC
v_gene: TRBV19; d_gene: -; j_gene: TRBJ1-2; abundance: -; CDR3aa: CASSQPGHMNYGYTF; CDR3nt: TGTGCCAGTAGCCAACCGGGACACATGAACTATGGCTACACCTTC
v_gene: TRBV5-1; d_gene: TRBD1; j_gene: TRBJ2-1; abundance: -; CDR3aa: CASSPDRAYNEQFF; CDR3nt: TGCGCCAGCAGCCCCGACAGGGCCTACAATGAGCAGTTCTTC
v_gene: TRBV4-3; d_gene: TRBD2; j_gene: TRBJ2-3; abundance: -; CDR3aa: CASSQASTSGTSDTQYF; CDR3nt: TGCGCCAGCAGCCAAGCGTCGACTAGCGGGACCTCAGATACGCAGTATTTT
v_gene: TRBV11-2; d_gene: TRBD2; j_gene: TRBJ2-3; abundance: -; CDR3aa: CASSSQGLTSGTDTQYF; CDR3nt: TGTGCCAGCAGCTCCCAGGGCCTGACTAGCGGGACAGATACGCAGTATTTT
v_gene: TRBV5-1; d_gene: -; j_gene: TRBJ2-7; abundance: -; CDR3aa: CASSLQGDQDYEQYF; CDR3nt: TGCGCCAGCAGCTTACAGGGAGACCAAGATTACGAGCAGTACTTC
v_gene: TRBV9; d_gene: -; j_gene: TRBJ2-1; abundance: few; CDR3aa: CASTRRQSDEQFF; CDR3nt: TGTGCCAGCACCCGGCGACAGAGCGATGAGCAGTTCTTC
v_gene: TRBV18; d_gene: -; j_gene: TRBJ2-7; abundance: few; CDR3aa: CASSLGSEYEQYF; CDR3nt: TGTGCCAGCTCACTGGGCAGTGAGTACGAGCAGTACTTC
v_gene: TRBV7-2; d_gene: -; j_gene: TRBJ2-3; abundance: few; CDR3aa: CASSLAHRGYTDTQYF; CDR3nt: TGTGCCAGCAGCTTAGCGCATAGGGGGTACACAGATACGCAGTATTTT
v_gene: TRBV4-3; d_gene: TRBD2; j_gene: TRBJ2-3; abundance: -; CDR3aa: CASSQVAKPGLSTDTQYF; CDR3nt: TGCGCCAGCAGCCAAGTAGCTAAGCCGGGACTAAGCACAGATACGCAGTATTTT
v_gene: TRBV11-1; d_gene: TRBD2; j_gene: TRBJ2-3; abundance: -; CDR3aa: CASSFPREGSGSSADTQYF; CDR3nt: TGTGCCAGCAGCTTCCCGCGGGAGGGCTCAGGATCCTCGGCAGATACGCAGTATTTT
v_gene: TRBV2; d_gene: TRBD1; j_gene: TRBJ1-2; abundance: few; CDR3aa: CASSGTGGGYTF; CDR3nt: TGTGCCAGCAGTGGTACAGGGGGAGGCTACACCTTC
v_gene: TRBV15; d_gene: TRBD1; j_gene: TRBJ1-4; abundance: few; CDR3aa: CATSREGHRGEKLFF; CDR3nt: TGTGCCACCAGCAGAGAAGGACACAGGGGGGAAAAACTGTTTTTT
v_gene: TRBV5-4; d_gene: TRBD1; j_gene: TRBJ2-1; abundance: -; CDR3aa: CASSPGQGYNEQFF; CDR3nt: TGTGCCAGCAGCCCGGGACAGGGGTACAATGAGCAGTTCTTC
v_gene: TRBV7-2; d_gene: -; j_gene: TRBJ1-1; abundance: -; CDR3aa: CASSSTTGNTEAFF; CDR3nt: TGTGCCAGCAGCTCCACCACAGGGAACACTGAAGCTTTCTTT
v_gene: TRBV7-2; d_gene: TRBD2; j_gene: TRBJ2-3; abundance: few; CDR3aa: CASGPGGITDTQYF; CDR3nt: TGTGCCAGCGGTCCGGGAGGGATCACAGATACGCAGTATTTT
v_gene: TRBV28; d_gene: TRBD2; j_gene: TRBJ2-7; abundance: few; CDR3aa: CASRPGTSGRNEQYF; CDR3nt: TGTGCCAGCAGGCCCGGGACTAGCGGGAGGAATGAGCAGTACTTC
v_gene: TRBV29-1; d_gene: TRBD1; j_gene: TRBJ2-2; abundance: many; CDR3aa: CSGLPGQPNTGELFF; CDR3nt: TGCAGCGGCCTACCGGGACAGCCGAACACCGGGGAGCTGTTTTTT